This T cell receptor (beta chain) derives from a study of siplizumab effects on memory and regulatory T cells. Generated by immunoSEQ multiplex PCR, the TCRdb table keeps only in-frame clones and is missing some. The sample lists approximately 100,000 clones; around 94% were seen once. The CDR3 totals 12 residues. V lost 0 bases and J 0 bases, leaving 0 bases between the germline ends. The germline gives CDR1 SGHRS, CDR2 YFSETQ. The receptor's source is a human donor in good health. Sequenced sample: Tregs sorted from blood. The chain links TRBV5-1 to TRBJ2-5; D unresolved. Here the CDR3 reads CASSLDQETQYF. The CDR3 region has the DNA TGCGCCAGCAGCTTGGACCAAGAGACCCAGTACTTC.